Listed below are T cell receptor beta chains from one sample, sequenced in a study of blood T cell repertoires in COVID-19. Sequencing was performed with immunoSEQ multiplex PCR; in TCRdb, only in-frame clones are kept and a portion is missing. This table holds approximately 100,000 clones, about four fifths found once. The sample consisted of peripheral blood. The receptor set was obtained from a human donor in a cohort sampled during active COVID-19. Each CDR3 is given with its conserved first and last residue. D genes are given only for firm matches. Expanded clones are given a class, and other clones once, few, many or no size at all.

j_call	d_call	v_call	clone_size	cdr3_nt	cdr3_aa
TRBJ2-2	TRBD1	TRBV19	.	TGTGCCAGTTACCCGACAGGGAGAACCGGGGAGCTGTTTTTT	CASYPTGRTGELFF
TRBJ2-7	.	TRBV18	.	TGTGCCAGCGCACCGTCACTCCACGAGCAGTACTTC	CASAPSLHEQYF
TRBJ2-1	.	TRBV5-1	.	TGCGCCAGCAGTCCGGGACTGAGATCCTACAATGAGCAGTTCTTC	CASSPGLRSYNEQFF
TRBJ1-2	TRBD1	TRBV19	.	TGTGCCAGTAGGGCCGACACAGGGGGTTATGGCTACACCTTC	CASRADTGGYGYTF
TRBJ1-1	TRBD1	TRBV7-2	.	TGTGCCAGCAGCCCGACAGGGGGCACTGAAGCTTTCTTT	CASSPTGGTEAFF
TRBJ2-5	TRBD1	TRBV28	.	TGTGCCAGCAGTTTCGGACAGGTCGGACCCTCGGAGACCCAGTACTTC	CASSFGQVGPSETQYF
TRBJ1-1	TRBD1	TRBV6-5	.	TGTGCCAGCAGTTATGACAGGGTAAACACTGAAGCTTTCTTT	CASSYDRVNTEAFF
TRBJ1-2	.	TRBV4-3	.	TGCGCCAGCAGCCAAGGGACTGGGGTTACCAACTATGGCTACACCTTC	CASSQGTGVTNYGYTF
TRBJ2-5	.	TRBV5-6	.	TGTGCCAGCAGCTTGGATCAGGGCGGGGTGACCCAGTACTTC	CASSLDQGGVTQYF
TRBJ1-2	.	TRBV6-2/TRBV6-3	.	TGTGCCAGCAGCCCAACGGGGGGATCACCTTCCTATGGCTACACCTTC	CASSPTGGSPSYGYTF
TRBJ1-5	.	TRBV27	once	TGTGCCAGCAGTTTGGGGGCGACGGGCAATCAGCCCCAGCATTTT	CASSLGATGNQPQHF
TRBJ1-5	TRBD1	TRBV6-5	once	TGTGCCAGCAGGGCGGACAGGAGGAATCAGCCCCAGCATTTT	CASRADRRNQPQHF
TRBJ2-1	.	TRBV18	.	TGTGCCAGCTCGCCCGATCGGGAGCAGTTCTTC	CASSPDREQFF
TRBJ2-7	.	TRBV28	.	TGTGCCAGCAGCTCCTTGGGGGGGCCAGCTACCTACGAGCAGTACTTC	CASSSLGGPATYEQYF
TRBJ1-6	.	TRBV7-3	.	TGTGCCAGCAGCTTAACGGGTGGGGAGAGATCACCCCTCCACTTT	CASSLTGGERSPLHF
TRBJ2-7	.	TRBV18	.	TGTGCCAGCTCACCAAAGCAGGGCGACTCCTACGAGCAGTACTTC	CASSPKQGDSYEQYF
TRBJ2-5	TRBD2	TRBV3-1/TRBV3-2	.	TGTGCCAGCAGCCAGGATCCCCGGGGCGCGGGGGATATCCAAGAGACCCAGTACTTC	CASSQDPRGAGDIQETQYF
TRBJ1-1	.	TRBV2	.	TGTGCCAGCAGTGAAGAGGTAGTGGGATCGGGGACTGAAGCTTTCTTT	CASSEEVVGSGTEAFF
TRBJ1-6	.	TRBV5-1	.	TGCGCCAGCAGCCCGGAGGCGGCGAGGAATTCACCCCTCCACTTT	CASSPEAARNSPLHF
TRBJ2-5	.	TRBV3-1/TRBV3-2	.	TGTGCCAGCAGCCGCAGGGCAGGGGTCACCCAGTACTTC	CASSRRAGVTQYF
TRBJ1-1	TRBD1	TRBV28	.	TGTGCCAGCAGCCAAACAGGGGTGAACACTGAAGCTTTCTTT	CASSQTGVNTEAFF
TRBJ2-2	TRBD2	TRBV28	.	TGTGCCAGCAGCGTCAGCGGGAGGGCCGTCGCCGGGGAGCTGTTTTTT	CASSVSGRAVAGELFF
TRBJ1-2	.	TRBV30	.	TGTGCCTGGAGCCCCGTCTTTGACTATGGCTACACCTTC	CAWSPVFDYGYTF
TRBJ2-7	.	TRBV13	.	TGTGCCAGCAGCTCCCAGAGGGCTAGCGTCTTTTACGAGCAGTACTTC	CASSSQRASVFYEQYF
TRBJ1-2	.	TRBV3-1/TRBV3-2	few	TGTGCCAGCAGCCCCTCCGTCCGAGCGGGCTACACCTTC	CASSPSVRAGYTF
TRBJ2-7	TRBD2	TRBV11-2	once	TGTGCCAGCAGCTTAGGGGGAGGGAGCGGAATGTGGTGGGAGCAGTACTTC	CASSLGGGSGMWWEQYF
TRBJ2-7	TRBD2	TRBV27	.	TGTGCCAGCAGTTTCTCCTTGCCGGGACTAACCTACGAGCAGTACTTC	CASSFSLPGLTYEQYF
TRBJ2-7	TRBD1	TRBV9	.	TGTGCCAGCAGCGTAGGGGACAGGGGAAGGTACGAGCAGTACTTC	CASSVGDRGRYEQYF
TRBJ1-2	TRBD1	TRBV3-1/TRBV3-2	.	TGTGCCAGCAGCCATCAGCCGGGACAGTATGGCTACACCTTC	CASSHQPGQYGYTF
TRBJ2-2	.	TRBV9	.	TGTGCCAGCAGCGACAGGGTGGACGACGGGGAGCTGTTTTTT	CASSDRVDDGELFF
TRBJ2-1	.	TRBV19	.	TGTGCCAGCATTGGTCGGGCCTACAATGAGCAGTTCTTC	CASIGRAYNEQFF
TRBJ2-7	.	TRBV28	few	TGTGCCAGCTACTCGGGACTCGCGGGCTACGAGCAGTACTTC	CASYSGLAGYEQYF
TRBJ1-6	.	TRBV19	.	TGTGCCAGTAGTATCGACAGTTATAATTCACCCCTCCACTTT	CASSIDSYNSPLHF
TRBJ2-7	TRBD1	TRBV12-3/TRBV12-4	few	TGTGCCAGCAGCCAGACAGGGCGGCACGAGCAGTACTTC	CASSQTGRHEQYF
TRBJ1-2	TRBD1	TRBV27	once	TGTGCCAGCAGTGCTGGGACAGCCCCGTCTAACTATGGCTACACCTTC	CASSAGTAPSNYGYTF
TRBJ1-5	.	TRBV29-1	.	TGCAGCGTGCGGTCCGCAAGCAATCAGCCCCAGCATTTT	CSVRSASNQPQHF
TRBJ2-2	TRBD2	TRBV14	.	TGTGCCAGCAGCCAAGGTAGCGGGGGGACCGGGGAGCTGTTTTTT	CASSQGSGGTGELFF
TRBJ2-1	TRBD2	TRBV28	.	TGTGCCAGCAGTACCAGACTAGCGGGACGGGTTGAATCCTACAATGAGCAGTTCTTC	CASSTRLAGRVESYNEQFF
TRBJ1-2	.	TRBV12-3/TRBV12-4	once	TGTGCCAGCAGCTCCCTCCATGGCTACACCTTC	CASSSLHGYTF
TRBJ2-7	TRBD2	TRBV6-5	.	TGTGCCAGCAGTTACGGCGGGGGGAGGGCCCCTTACGAGCAGTACTTC	CASSYGGGRAPYEQYF
TRBJ2-1	.	TRBV5-1	.	TGCGCCACCTCCCTGGTCCCCGGGTCCGATGAGCAGTTCTTC	CATSLVPGSDEQFF
TRBJ1-1	.	TRBV5-1	.	TGCGCCAGCAGCTTCTGGCCTCTGGGAGGGGCGCTTGGCACTGAAGCTTTCTTT	CASSFWPLGGALGTEAFF
TRBJ2-2	.	TRBV11-2	.	TGTGCCAGCACCATGAACACCGGGGAGCTGTTTTTT	CASTMNTGELFF
TRBJ2-2	TRBD1	TRBV7-3	.	TGTGCCAGCAGCCCCTCACAGGGGGCCGGCACCGGGGAGCTGTTTTTT	CASSPSQGAGTGELFF